This passage covers 23 T cell receptor beta chains from one sample sequenced in a study of glioma-infiltrating T cells. TCR alpha and beta CDR3 regions were amplified from RNA using iRepertoire nested multiplex PCR. TCRdb itself ran the multiplex PCR reads through MiXCR, one entry per CDR3 protein. Here the sample spans under 200,000 distinct CDR3 sequences, over 40% being singletons. Specimen: glioma tissue, nonneoplastic brain tissue, or PBMCs (not recorded which). These receptors were collected from a human donor with low-grade glioma or glioblastoma, undergoing nonglioma brain surgery, or in good health (not recorded which).

With respect to this clonotype: A much larger clone lies a single base off, so this may be a read error. The V gene is TRBV10-3, the J gene TRBJ2-3; 7 bases fit TRBD2. The CDR3 extends over 15 amino acids. Trimming removed 5 bases from V and 2 bases from J; junction bases left unmatched: 7. CDR1 and CDR2 (germline): ENHRY, SYGVKD. In DNA, the CDR3 is TGTGCCATCAGTCAGGTGGGGACTATCACAGATACGCAGTATTTT. Encoded protein: CAISQVGTITDTQYF.

This clonotype was seen only once. The chain recombines TRBV12-5 with TRBJ2-7; D not certain. The CDR3 runs to 17 residues. Trimming left V 3 bases short and J 0 bases short, with 18 bases between. Germline V gene data show CDR1 as LGHNT and CDR2 as FRNRAP. The CDR3 spells CASGFQTIGASSYEQYF. The CDR3 nucleotides are TGTGCTAGTGGTTTCCAAACTATCGGCGCAAGCTCCTACGAGCAGTACTTC.

This clonotype was recorded at least ten times. The chain employs TRBV2 and TRBJ1-5; 9 positions agree with TRBD1. With V trimmed by 6 bases and J by 1 base, 4 bases remained unmatched. Germline V gives CDR1 SNHLY, CDR2 FYNNEI. This CDR3 has 15 residues. The CDR3 nucleotides are TGTGCCAGCAGGGGGGACAGGGTCAGCAATCAGCCCCAGCATTTT. This codes for CASRGDRVSNQPQHF.

This clonotype was observed at least ten times. V usage is TRBV2 and J usage is TRBJ1-2; D possibly corresponds to TRBD1 (5 bases). Looked up from germline, CDR1 is SNHLY and CDR2 is FYNNEI. Trimming shortened V by 9 bases and J by 8 bases, and 16 bases separated the two germline ends. The CDR3 runs 12 residues. Here the CDR3 reads CARAGTQEGYTF. CDR3 sequence (DNA): TGTGCCAGGGCCGGGACGCAGGAGGGCTACACCTTC.

Notes on this clonotype: One end of the junction fails to match germline, which may point to a read error. J is TRBJ2-5 and V is TRBV6-2 or TRBV6-3; TRBD2 agrees at 12 bases. Germline assignment: CDR1 MNHEY and CDR2 SVGEGT. The CDR3 runs 14 residues. The CDR3 DNA follows: TGTGTCAGCAGCCTAGCGGGAGGGTTCGAGACCCAGTACTTC. Its protein is CVSSLAGGFETQYF.

This clonotype showed up just a few times. This rearrangement joins TRBV14 to TRBJ1-4; D gene unclear. V lost 5 bases, J lost 8 bases, and 12 bases lay in between. Germline assignment: CDR1 SGHDN and CDR2 FVKESK. The CDR3 contains 13 residues. For the CDR3, the DNA is TGTGCCAGCAGCTTCCCAACTGGAGAAAAACTGTTTTTT. This gives the protein CASSFPTGEKLFF. Filled out from reference TRBV14 and TRBJ1-4, the complete variable domain reads EAGVTQFPSHSVIEKGQTVTLRCDPISGHDNLYWYRRVMGKEIKFLLHFVKESKQDESGMPNNRFLAERTGGTYSTLKVQPAELEDSGVYFCASSFPTGEKLFFGSGTQLSVL.

This clonotype was counted a few times. Written as DNA, the CDR3 is TGTGCCAGCAGCTGGGGAGGTAGCGAGCAGTACTTC. Translation: CASSWGGSEQYF. V usage is TRBV7-9 and J usage is TRBJ2-7; D may be TRBD2 (6 bases). The CDR3 is 12 residues long. Trimming removed 4 bases at V and 6 bases at J, with 10 bases between. CDR1 is SEHNR, CDR2 FQNEAQ, per germline (reference sequence).

This clonotype was detected only a few times. The V call is TRBV29-1, the J call TRBJ2-3, with D perhaps matching TRBD2 (5 bases). The germline gives CDR1 SQVTM, CDR2 ANQGSEA. CDR3 length equals 13 residues. Trimming took off 2 bases at V and 6 bases at J, with 12 bases between the two ends. The CDR3 reads CSVEWLARDTQYF. The CDR3 DNA reads TGCAGCGTTGAATGGCTAGCCCGCGATACGCAGTATTTT.

About this clonotype itself: One end of the junction is discordant with germline, which a read error may explain. V and J are TRBV10-2 and TRBJ2-7, with 7 bases fitting TRBD1. CDR1 and CDR2 from the germline V gene are WSHSY and SAAADI. The CDR3 spans 15 residues. The CDR3: CATNPTGDHDNEQYF. CDR3 sequence (DNA): TGTGCCACCAATCCCACAGGGGACCATGATAATGAGCAGTACTTC.

In this sample, this clonotype turned up many times. The V call is TRBV27, the J call TRBJ2-7, with D uncertain. The germline gives CDR1 MNHEY, CDR2 SMNVEV (reference sequence). CDR3 length equals 11 residues. V was shortened by 3 bases and J by 7 bases, with 7 bases between the two germline ends. DNA for the CDR3: TGTGCCAGCAGTTTCGGATGGGAGCAGTACTTC. This codes for CASSFGWEQYF.

In its sample, this clonotype was seen many times. The J gene is TRBJ2-1, the V gene TRBV6-1; D possibly corresponds to TRBD1 (6 bases). Germline CDR1 reads MNHNS; CDR2 reads SASEGT. Trimming shortened V by 7 bases and J by 9 bases, and 19 bases separated the two germline ends. This CDR3 region has 14 residues. CDR3 protein: CASTDGGFRGEQFF. CDR3 bases: TGTGCCAGCACCGACGGTGGCTTCAGGGGTGAGCAGTTCTTC.

As to this clonotype: An end of the junction does not agree with germline; a read error may underlie this. The chain recombines TRBV28 with TRBJ1-2, with 8 nucleotides matching TRBD1. Germline CDR1 reads MDHEN; CDR2 reads SYDVKM. This CDR3 has 15 residues. CDR3: CASSQGQDADYGYTF. CDR3 DNA sequence: TGTGCAAGCAGTCAGGGACAGGATGCCGACTATGGCTACACCTTC.

The genes are TRBV28 and TRBJ2-7; 7 bases match TRBD2. Germline trimming cut 5 bases from V and 5 bases from J; bases unmatched to any gene: 12. Germline V gene sequence: CDR1 MDHEN, CDR2 SYDVKM. This CDR3 comprises 15 residues. The CDR3 here is CASSPLYGGVNEQYF. The CDR3 DNA sequence: TGTGCCAGCAGTCCCCTATATGGGGGGGTTAACGAGCAGTACTTC.

This clonotype has ten or more counts. The chain carries TRBV10-3 and TRBJ2-3; 10 bases agree with TRBD1. This CDR3 region has 15 residues. Unmatched junction bases numbered 10, after V lost 9 bases and J lost 4 bases. CDR1 ENHRY and CDR2 SYGVKD come from the germline V gene. The CDR3 coding sequence is TGTGCCATTACCCGACAGGGGGCAGGGGCAGATACGCAGTATTTT. Its translation is CAITRQGAGADTQYF.

The CDR3 protein is CATTQGSDQYF. For the CDR3, the DNA is TGTGCCACCACACAGGGCTCAGATCAGTACTTC. This chain joins TRBV6-6 and TRBJ2-7; D possibly corresponds to TRBD1 (6 bases). Germline assignment: CDR1 MNHNY and CDR2 SVGAGI (reference sequence). The V and J ends lost 10 bases and 10 bases respectively, with 17 bases between them. This CDR3 has 11 amino acids.

On this clonotype: This clone may be a read error of a much larger clone one base away. Because it lacks the conserved phenylalanine or tryptophan at the end, this CDR3 is likely a read error. V is TRBV2 and J is TRBJ1-4; D is unclear. This CDR3 has 12 amino acids. Germline V CDR1 and CDR2: SNHLY, FYNNEI. V was clipped by 2 bases and J by 5 bases, with 3 bases between them. DNA for the CDR3: TGTGCCAGCAGTGAACAGAATGAAAAACTGTTTATT. It translates to CASSEQNEKLFI.

This clonotype was seen repeatedly, ten times or more. This sequence joins TRBV6-1 and TRBJ2-1; D may be TRBD1 (6 bases). This CDR3 comprises 14 residues. Germline CDR1 and CDR2: MNHNS and SASEGT. The germline V and J ends were trimmed by 2 bases and 9 bases, with 14 bases remaining between them. In DNA form, the CDR3 reads TGTGCCAGCAGTGAAACCCACAGGGTTCGTGAGCAGTTCTTC. Translating it yields CASSETHRVREQFF.

This clonotype appeared many times. This chain joins TRBV20-1 and TRBJ2-4, with D unresolved. The CDR3 has 16 residues. Germline-derived CDR1 and CDR2 are DFQATT and SNEGSKA (reference sequence). V gave up 2 bases and J gave up 0 bases, with 14 bases separating them. The CDR3 spells CSARSDPPLAKNIQYF. The DNA for the CDR3 is TGCAGTGCTAGATCGGACCCACCGCTAGCCAAAAACATTCAGTACTTC.

The V call is TRBV19, the J call TRBJ2-2, with D tentatively TRBD1 (6 bases). Trimming took 5 bases from V and 5 from J, leaving 12 bases between them. Germline CDR1 is LNHDA and CDR2 is SQIVND (reference sequence). The length of the CDR3 is 14 residues. For the CDR3, the DNA is TGTGCCAGTAGTCCCCAAACAGGGACCGGGGAGCTGTTTTTT. This codes for CASSPQTGTGELFF.

As for this clonotype: A much larger clone is a single base away; this may be a read error. The CDR3 region has the DNA TGTGCCAGCAGCCGAGGACTAGCGGGAGACGTCACAGATACGCAGTATTTT. Translated: CASSRGLAGDVTDTQYF. This chain links TRBV4-2 with TRBJ2-3; 13 bases align to TRBD2. J was trimmed by 2 bases and V by 4 bases; bases with no gene match: 6. Per the germline V gene, CDR1 is LGHNA and CDR2 is YNFKEQ. The CDR3 covers 17 residues.

Here the CDR3 reads CASSKERNQPQHF. Here the CDR3 DNA reads TGTGCCAGCAGTAAGGAAAGGAACCAGCCCCAGCATTTT. This chain connects TRBV27 to TRBJ1-5, with D hard to call. Germline V gene data show CDR1 as MNHEY and CDR2 as SMNVEV (reference sequence). This CDR3 has 13 amino acids. Deletions cut 5 bases from V and 7 bases from J, with 12 bases between.

In its sample, this clonotype was seen many times. The chain is built from TRBV20-1 and TRBJ2-7; TRBD2 matches at 13 bases. This CDR3 has 13 amino acids. Losses at the gene ends were 4 bases for V and 4 bases for J; bases not matched to a gene: 1. CDR1 DFQATT and CDR2 SNEGSKA come from the germline V gene (reference sequence). CDR3 coding DNA: TGCAGTGCTACGGGACTAGCGGGATACGAGCAGTACTTC. This codes for CSATGLAGYEQYF.

This clonotype showed up just once. The junction departs from germline at one end; a sequencing error may be responsible. The rearrangement links TRBV7-2 to TRBJ1-2, with D possibly matching TRBD1 (6 bases). The CDR3 extends over 12 amino acids. Germline lookup yields CDR1 SGHTA and CDR2 FQGNSA. In DNA form, the CDR3 reads TGTGCCAACAGCGCACAGGGTTATGGCTACACCTTC. Amino acids: CANSAQGYGYTF.